The TCR beta chain described here comes from a study of blood T cell repertoires in COVID-19. How the authors handled the data: Counts of nucleated cells, estimated from reference gene primer amplification, were obtained. Profiling relied on immunoSEQ multiplex PCR, and the TCRdb table lists in-frame clones only, not all of them. From that table come the V and J calls and clone size; the DNA was used to work out D and trimming. The sample holds a few hundred thousand clones, roughly 90% seen once. The ends lost 1 base at V and 4 bases at J; junction bases unmatched: 5. The CDR3 is 16 residues long. Germline-derived CDR1 and CDR2 are SGHTA and FQGNSA.

The chain recombines TRBV7-2 with TRBJ2-5; 11 nucleotides align to TRBD2. The receptor comes from a woman in her 30s with COVID-19, enrolled during active disease. Sequencing was done on a sample of peripheral blood. The CDR3 bases are TGTGCCAGCAGCTTAGGTAGCGGGGGGGCCGGAGAGACCCAGTACTTC. It encodes CASSLGSGGAGETQYF. Based on the CDR3 plus reference TRBV7-2 and TRBJ2-5, the full variable domain is GAGVSQSPSNKVTEKGKDVELRCDPISGHTALYWYRQSLGQGLEFLIYFQGNSAPDKSGLPSDRFSAERTGGSVSTLTIQRTQQEDSAVYLCASSLGSGGAGETQYFGPGTRLLVL.